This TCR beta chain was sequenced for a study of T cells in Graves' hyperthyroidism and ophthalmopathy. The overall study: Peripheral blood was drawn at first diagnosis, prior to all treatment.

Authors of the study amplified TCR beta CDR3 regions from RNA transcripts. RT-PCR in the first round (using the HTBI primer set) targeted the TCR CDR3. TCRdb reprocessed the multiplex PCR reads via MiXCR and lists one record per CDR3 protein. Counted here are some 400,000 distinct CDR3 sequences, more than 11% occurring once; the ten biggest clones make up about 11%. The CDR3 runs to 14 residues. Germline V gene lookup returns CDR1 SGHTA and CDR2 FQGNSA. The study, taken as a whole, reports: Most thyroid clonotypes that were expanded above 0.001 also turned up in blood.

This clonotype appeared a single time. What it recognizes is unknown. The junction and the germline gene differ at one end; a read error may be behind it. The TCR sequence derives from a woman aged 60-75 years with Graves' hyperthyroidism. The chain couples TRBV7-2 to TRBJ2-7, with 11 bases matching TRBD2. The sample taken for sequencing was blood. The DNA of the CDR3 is TGTGCCAGCAGCTCGGGACTAGCGGCCTACAAGCAGTACTTC. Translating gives CASSSGLAAYKQYF.